This T cell receptor (beta chain) was observed in a study of spatial heterogeneity in lung cancer. Study findings and constraints: Tumor mutation count correlated with how many alpha and beta TCRs expanded intratumorally.

V gave up 5 bases and J gave up 14 bases, with 24 bases separating them. Per germline, CDR1 MNHNY and CDR2 SVGAGI (reference sequence). The CDR3 is 14 amino acids. Noted time point: sample taken at primary tumor resection. This clonotype has at least ten counts. Its antigen is as yet unknown. MiXCR was run by TCRdb on the 5' RACE reads, yielding one entry per CDR3 protein. The sample includes approximately 7,000 distinct CDR3 sequences, 3% to 4% of them seen just once. This clonotype originated in a male donor with early-stage non-small cell lung cancer. The sequences come from lung tumor tissue, collected at surgery. The gene calls are TRBV6-6 and TRBJ1-2; D might be TRBD1 (5 bases). The CDR3 DNA sequence: TGTGCCAGCAGTCAGGTGGATGATGGGGGGTCTAGGACCTTC. As protein: CASSQVDDGGSRTF.